This T cell receptor beta chain was recorded in a study of blood T cell repertoires in COVID-19. Study-level information: In each case, the material was cDNA or gDNA derived from T cells, B-cell-depleted T cells, or PBMCs.

In the original analysis: Using reference gene primer amplification, nucleated cell counts were estimated. Clones were read by immunoSEQ multiplex PCR, and TCRdb kept only the in-frame ones, dropping some. The V and J calls and clone size were taken over from that table, and D and trimming were inferred from the DNA. Here the sample spans some 48,000 clones, under 95% being singletons. A single count supports this clone. Trimming took 1 base from V and 0 from J, leaving 10 bases between them. Germline values: CDR1 LGHNA, CDR2 YNFKEQ. The CDR3 length is 16 residues. The rearrangement joins TRBV4-2 to TRBJ2-1; the D is unclear. Sequencing was done on a sample of peripheral blood. The clonotype was recovered from a man between 70 and 80 years old with active COVID-19. DNA of the CDR3: TGTGCCAGCAGCCAAGTGCCGGTTAGCTCCTACAATGAGCAGTTCTTC. It codes for CASSQVPVSSYNEQFF.